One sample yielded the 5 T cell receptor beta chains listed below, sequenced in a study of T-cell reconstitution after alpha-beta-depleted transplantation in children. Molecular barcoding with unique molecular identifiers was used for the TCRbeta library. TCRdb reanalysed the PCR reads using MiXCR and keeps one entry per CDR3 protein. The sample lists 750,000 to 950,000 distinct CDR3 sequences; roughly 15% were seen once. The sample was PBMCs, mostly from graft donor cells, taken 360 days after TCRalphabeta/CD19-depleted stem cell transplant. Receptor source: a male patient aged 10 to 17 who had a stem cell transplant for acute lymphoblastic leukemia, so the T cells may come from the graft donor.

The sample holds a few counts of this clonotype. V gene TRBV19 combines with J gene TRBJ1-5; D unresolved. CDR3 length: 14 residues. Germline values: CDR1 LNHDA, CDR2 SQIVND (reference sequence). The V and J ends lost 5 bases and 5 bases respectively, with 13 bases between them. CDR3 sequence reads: CASSRRREYQPQHF. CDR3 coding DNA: TGTGCCAGTAGTCGAAGGCGAGAGTATCAGCCCCAGCATTTT.

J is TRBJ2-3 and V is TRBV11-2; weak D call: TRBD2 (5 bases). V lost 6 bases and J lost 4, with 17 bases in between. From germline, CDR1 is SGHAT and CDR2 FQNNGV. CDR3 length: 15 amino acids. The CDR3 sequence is CASRITRVFADTQYF. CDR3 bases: TGTGCCAGCAGAATCACTAGAGTCTTTGCAGATACGCAGTATTTT.

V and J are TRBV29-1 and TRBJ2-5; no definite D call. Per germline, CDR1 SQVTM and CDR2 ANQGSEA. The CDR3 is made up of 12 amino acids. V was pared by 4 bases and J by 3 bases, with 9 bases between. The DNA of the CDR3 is TGCAGCGTTGCAGAACTTGAAGAGACCCAGTACTTC. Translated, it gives CSVAELEETQYF.

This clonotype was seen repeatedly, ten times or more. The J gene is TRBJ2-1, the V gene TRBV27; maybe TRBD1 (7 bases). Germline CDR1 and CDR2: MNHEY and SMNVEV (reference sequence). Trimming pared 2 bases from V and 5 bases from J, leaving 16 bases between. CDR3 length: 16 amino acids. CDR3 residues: CASSLGGTVKHNEQFF. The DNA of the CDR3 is TGTGCCAGCAGTTTAGGGGGGACAGTCAAACACAATGAGCAGTTCTTC.

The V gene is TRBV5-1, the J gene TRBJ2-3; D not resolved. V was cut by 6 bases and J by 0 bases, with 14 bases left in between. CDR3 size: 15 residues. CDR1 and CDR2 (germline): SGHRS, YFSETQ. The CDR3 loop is CASNYPASSTDTQYF. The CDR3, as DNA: TGCGCCAGCAACTACCCGGCCTCGAGCACAGATACGCAGTATTTT.